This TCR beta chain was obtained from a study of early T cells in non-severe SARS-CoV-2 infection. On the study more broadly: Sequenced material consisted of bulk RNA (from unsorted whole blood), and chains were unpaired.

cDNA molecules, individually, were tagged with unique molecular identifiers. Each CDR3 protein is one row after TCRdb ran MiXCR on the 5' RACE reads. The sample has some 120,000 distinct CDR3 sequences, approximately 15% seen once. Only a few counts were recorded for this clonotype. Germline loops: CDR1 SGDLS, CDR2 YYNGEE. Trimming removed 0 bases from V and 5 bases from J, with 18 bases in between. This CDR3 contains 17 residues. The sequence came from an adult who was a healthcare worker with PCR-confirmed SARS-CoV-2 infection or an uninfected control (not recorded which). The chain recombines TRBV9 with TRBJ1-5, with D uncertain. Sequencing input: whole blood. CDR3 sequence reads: CASSVVSLGISDQPQHF. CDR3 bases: TGTGCCAGCAGCGTAGTGTCCCTGGGGATTTCCGATCAGCCCCAGCATTTT.